Presented here are 2 T cell receptor beta chains from one specimen sequenced in a study of T cells after yellow fever vaccination (dated by TCRdb to about 2019). Libraries came from 5' RACE. Sequenced using an Illumina HiSeq 2500. TCRdb reworked the public reads: Q25 trimming with fastp, MiXCR clone assembly, productive beta chains retained. Entries that share a CDR3 protein sequence are merged under the most common genes and DNA. The sample contains around 100,000 distinct CDR3 sequences, roughly 8.9% of them found a single time. Of the sample, 25% is held by the ten largest clones. The sample's treatment or condition, from its label and the paper: live attenuated yellow fever vaccine strain. Here the sequenced sample was CD8+ T cells sorted from PBMCs, taken 45 days after the yellow fever booster vaccination. These receptors were collected from a man aged 30 to 45 who received the YFV17D yellow fever vaccine.

The gene calls are TRBV27 and TRBJ2-7; possible D gene TRBD2, 6 bases. This CDR3 contains 14 residues. V shed 2 bases and J shed 3 bases, with 11 bases lying between them. Germline assignment: CDR1 MNHEY and CDR2 SMNVEV (reference sequence). The DNA for the CDR3 is TGTGCCAGCAGTTTAGGGATGGGGGGCTACGAGCAGTACTTC. Its protein product is CASSLGMGGYEQYF.

There are many counts of this clonotype. The chain recombines TRBV6-6 with TRBJ2-3; D remains ambiguous. This CDR3 is built from 12 residues. The V end lost 5 bases, the J end lost 2 bases, and 5 bases lay between the germline ends. Germline CDR1 and CDR2: MNHNY and SVGAGI (reference sequence). The CDR3: CASSSTTDTQYF. CDR3 nucleotide sequence: TGTGCCAGCAGTAGCACCACAGATACGCAGTATTTT.